A selection of T cell receptor beta chains follows, all from one sample in a study of T cells in Graves' hyperthyroidism and ophthalmopathy. TCRdb reprocessed the multiplex PCR reads with MiXCR, giving one entry per CDR3 protein. The sample has roughly 630,000 distinct CDR3 sequences; around a sixth are singletons. Specimen: blood. Every receptor here comes from a woman aged 30 to 39 with Graves' hyperthyroidism. Each CDR3 is given with its conserved first and last residue. D genes are given only for firm matches. The size of a clone is reported for some rows only, either as once, few or many, or as a class for expanded clones.

CDR3aa,CDR3nt,j_gene,abundance,v_gene,d_gene
CASSPILARGEKLFF,TGTGCCAGCAGCCCGATCCTCGCCCGGGGTGAAAAACTGTTTTTT,TRBJ1-4,few,TRBV3-1,.
CATALAGKVGEQFF,TGTGCCACCGCACTAGCGGGAAAAGTAGGTGAGCAGTTCTTC,TRBJ2-1,many,TRBV27,TRBD2
CSALTYSSYNEQFF,TGCAGTGCTTTAACTTATAGCTCCTACAATGAGCAGTTCTTC,TRBJ2-1,many,TRBV20-1,.
CASSAPQGRGTDTQYF,TGTGCCAGCAGTGCCCCACAGGGCCGGGGCACAGATACGCAGTATTTT,TRBJ2-3,many,TRBV28,.
CATSKKINTEAFF,TGTGCCACCAGCAAAAAGATAAACACTGAAGCTTTCTTT,TRBJ1-1,few,TRBV15,.
CASSPRWMGLNQPQHF,TGTGCCAGTAGTCCTCGGTGGATGGGGCTCAATCAGCCCCAGCATTTT,TRBJ1-5,few,TRBV19,.
CASSPRGALSTDTQYF,TGTGCCAGCTCACCACGGGGGGCGCTGAGCACAGATACGCAGTATTTT,TRBJ2-3,.,TRBV18,.
CASSPGTDSGYTF,TGTGCCAGCAGCCCTGGGACGGATTCGGGCTACACCTTC,TRBJ1-2,.,TRBV9,.
CASIYTPRGGQETQYF,TGTGCCAGCATCTACACCCCCAGGGGCGGGCAAGAGACCCAGTACTTC,TRBJ2-5,few,TRBV28,.
CASRVGLGITGELFF,TGTGCCAGCAGAGTGGGACTCGGTATTACCGGGGAGCTGTTTTTT,TRBJ2-2,many,TRBV3-1,.
CATSRDGLEQETQYF,TGTGCCACCAGCAGAGACGGGTTAGAGCAAGAGACCCAGTACTTC,TRBJ2-5,.,TRBV15,.
CATSDRGNRGETQYF,TGTGCCACCAGTGATCGCGGGAACCGAGGAGAGACCCAGTACTTC,TRBJ2-5,.,TRBV24-1,.
CASSSLISGNTIYF,TGTGCCAGCAGCTCCCTGATATCTGGAAACACCATATATTTT,TRBJ1-3,few,TRBV7-2,.
CASGRTLDEQYF,TGTGCCAGCGGGCGCACTTTAGACGAGCAGTACTTC,TRBJ2-7,many,TRBV6-1,.
CASSLSSGTSGSGNEQFF,TGTGCCAGCAGTTTATCGAGTGGGACTAGCGGGAGTGGCAATGAGCAGTTCTTC,TRBJ2-1,few,TRBV27,TRBD2
CASSRQGRSSGANVLTF,TGTGCCAGCAGTAGGCAGGGCCGAAGCTCTGGGGCCAACGTCCTGACTTTC,TRBJ2-6,many,TRBV27,.
CSARDRSFWGYDSPLHF,TGCAGTGCTAGAGATCGTTCCTTTTGGGGGTACGATTCACCCCTCCACTTT,TRBJ1-6,.,TRBV20-1,.
CASSLGSVGGHINEQFF,TGTGCCAGCAGCCTGGGCAGTGTGGGGGGCCACATCAATGAGCAGTTCTTC,TRBJ2-1,few,TRBV7-9,.
CASSPNGGSGNTGELFF,TGTGCCAGCAGCCCTAACGGGGGTAGCGGTAACACCGGGGAGCTGTTTTTT,TRBJ2-2,few,TRBV7-6,.
CAWSEVSNQPQHF,TGTGCCTGGAGTGAGGTTTCCAATCAGCCCCAGCATTTT,TRBJ1-5,many,TRBV30,.
CASSATLAGGTGELFF,TGTGCCAGCAGCGCAACTCTAGCGGGAGGAACCGGGGAGCTGTTTTTT,TRBJ2-2,many,TRBV7-8,TRBD2
CASSPGTVAEAFF,TGTGCCAGCAGCCCCGGGACAGTGGCTGAAGCTTTCTTT,TRBJ1-1,few,TRBV12-3/TRBV12-4,TRBD1
CASSPSPNGKYF,TGTGCCAGCTCACCAAGTCCCAATGGGAAGTACTTC,TRBJ2-5,.,TRBV18,.
CASSLDNSYNEQFF,TGCGCCAGCAGCTTGGACAACTCCTACAATGAGCAGTTCTTC,TRBJ2-1,few,TRBV5-1,.
CASREVGLAGTDTQYF,TGTGCCAGCAGGGAAGTTGGACTAGCGGGAACAGATACGCAGTATTTT,TRBJ2-3,many,TRBV5-6,TRBD2
CASSPPPGTSGNEQFF,TGTGCCAGCAGCCCCCCACCCGGGACTAGCGGCAATGAGCAGTTCTTC,TRBJ2-1,.,TRBV3-1,TRBD2
CASSRGSSGTDTQYF,TGTGCCAGCAGCCGCGGGAGTTCGGGCACAGATACGCAGTATTTT,TRBJ2-3,few,TRBV5-8,TRBD2
CASSHRQGAAGGLDNEQFF,TGCGCCAGCAGCCACCGACAGGGGGCGGCCGGAGGCCTCGACAATGAGCAGTTCTTC,TRBJ2-1,few,TRBV4-1,TRBD1
CASSYSGNSGYGYTF,TGTGCCAGCAGTTACTCAGGCAACTCGGGCTATGGCTACACCTTC,TRBJ1-2,many,TRBV6-1,.
CASSTTRTGGINEQFF,TGTGCCAGCAGTACCACACGGACAGGGGGGATCAATGAGCAGTTCTTC,TRBJ2-1,many,TRBV28,TRBD1